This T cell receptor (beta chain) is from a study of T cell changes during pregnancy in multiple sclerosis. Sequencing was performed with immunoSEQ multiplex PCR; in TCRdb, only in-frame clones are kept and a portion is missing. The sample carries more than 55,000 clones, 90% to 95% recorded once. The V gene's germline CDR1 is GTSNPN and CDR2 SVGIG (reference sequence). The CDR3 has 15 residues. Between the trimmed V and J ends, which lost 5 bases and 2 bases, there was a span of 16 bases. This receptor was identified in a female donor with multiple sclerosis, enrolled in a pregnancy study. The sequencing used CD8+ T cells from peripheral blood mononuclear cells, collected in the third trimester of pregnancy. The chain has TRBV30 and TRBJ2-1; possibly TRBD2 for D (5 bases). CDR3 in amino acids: CAWVPRGRAYNEQFF. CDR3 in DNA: TGTGCCTGGGTCCCCCGAGGGCGGGCCTACAATGAGCAGTTCTTC.